The 16 T cell receptor beta chains listed next were all sequenced from one sample in a study of radiotherapy plus CTLA-4 blockade in lung cancer listed by TCRdb under 2018. Library preparation employed the immunoSEQ multiplex PCR assay. Drawn from immuneACCESS, this table holds only the in-frame rearrangements with V and J called that TCRdb kept. Clones are partly lost; checked studies trace under half to an unresolved V gene and leave the rest unexplained. Counted in this sample were about 80,000 clones; about four fifths of them appeared once. Of the sample, approximately 0.8% falls within the top ten clones. The source material was peripheral blood, sampled from a patient treated with radiotherapy plus ipilimumab. The source of these receptors is a human donor with non-small cell lung cancer who had stable disease on radiotherapy plus ipilimumab.

This clone appeared a single time. V usage is TRBV7-2 and J usage is TRBJ1-1, with D perhaps TRBD1 (5 bases). Germline V lookup: CDR1 SGHTA, CDR2 FQGNSA. V shed 5 bases and J shed 0 bases, with 10 bases lying between them. The length of the CDR3 is 14 residues. Here the CDR3 reads CASSPGLLNTEAFF. CDR3 bases: TGTGCCAGCAGCCCGGGACTGTTGAACACTGAAGCTTTCTTT.

The CDR3 DNA reads TGTGCCAGCTCACCACGGGAAGCCTATAATTCACCCCTCCACTTT. It translates to CASSPREAYNSPLHF. This chain joins TRBV18 and TRBJ1-6; D unresolved. Germline V CDR1 and CDR2: KGHSH, LQKENI. V was cut by 1 base and J by 2 bases, with 6 bases left in between. CDR3 length: 15 amino acids.

V and J are TRBV6-5 and TRBJ1-3, with 7 bases that match TRBD1. Losses at the gene ends were 5 bases for V and 2 bases for J; bases not matched to a gene: 6. Germline CDR1 reads MNHEY; CDR2 reads SVGAGI. The CDR3 runs 15 residues. The CDR3 spells CASSALTGTGNTIYF. The CDR3 DNA sequence: TGTGCCAGCAGTGCCCTGACAGGGACTGGAAACACCATATATTTT.

The table lists this clone with a few counts. The chain's CDR3 is CSGTGGNYGYTF. CDR3 bases: TGCAGCGGCACAGGGGGTAACTATGGCTACACCTTC. The chain couples TRBV29-1 to TRBJ1-2; 8 nucleotides line up with TRBD1. J gave up 1 base and V 7 bases, and 2 bases lay outside the gene matches. Germline values: CDR1 SQVTM, CDR2 ANQGSEA. The CDR3 length is 12 residues.

This clone showed up just a few times. The chain recombines TRBV28 with TRBJ2-5; D unresolved. Germline V gene sequence: CDR1 MDHEN, CDR2 SYDVKM. The germline V and J ends were trimmed by 5 bases and 1 base, with 8 bases remaining between them. The CDR3 extends over 13 amino acids. The CDR3 nucleotides are TGTGCCAGCAGTATCCAGATCCAAGAGACCCAGTACTTC. Residues: CASSIQIQETQYF.

CDR3 loop: CASRPPNAYEQYF. CDR3 in DNA: TGTGCCAGCAGGCCTCCTAACGCATACGAGCAGTACTTC. J is TRBJ2-7 and V is TRBV2; D uncertain. This CDR3 is 13 amino acids long. V dropped 6 bases and J dropped 4 bases, with 13 bases sitting between them. CDR1 is SNHLY, CDR2 FYNNEI, per germline. Looking up the rest from reference TRBV2 and TRBJ2-7 gives the full variable domain: EPEVTQTPSHQVTQMGQEVILRCVPISNHLYFYWYRQILGQKVEFLVSFYNNEISEKSEIFDDQFSVERPDGSNFTLKIRSTKLEDSAMYFCASRPPNAYEQYFGPGTRLTVT.

Only one count was recorded for this clone. The chain is built from TRBV11-2 and TRBJ2-7, with TRBD2 identical over 9 bases. Germline CDR1 SGHAT, CDR2 FQNNGV. With 0 bases clipped from V and 5 bases from J, the junction kept 11 bases outside the gene matches. The CDR3 has 17 residues. In DNA form, the CDR3 reads TGTGCCAGCAGCTTAGAAATTGGGCTAGCGGGATCTAACGAGCAGTACTTC. Residues: CASSLEIGLAGSNEQYF. Filled out from reference TRBV11-2 and TRBJ2-7, the complete variable domain reads EAGVAQSPRYKIIEKRQSVAFWCNPISGHATLYWYQQILGQGPKLLIQFQNNGVVDDSQLPKDRFSAERLKGVDSTLKIQPAKLEDSAVYLCASSLEIGLAGSNEQYFGPGTRLTVT.

The chain has TRBV6-5 and TRBJ1-5; D is unresolved. V shed 5 bases and J shed 4 bases, with 12 bases lying between them. The CDR3 is made up of 14 amino acids. CDR1 and CDR2 from the germline V gene are MNHEY and SVGAGI. The CDR3 protein is CASSESWGNQPQHF. CDR3 coding DNA: TGTGCCAGCAGTGAATCGTGGGGTAATCAGCCCCAGCATTTT.

A few counts support this clone. This rearrangement joins TRBV7-2 to TRBJ2-7; no clear D. Trimming shortened V by 4 bases and J by 2 bases, and 3 bases separated the two germline ends. Germline V gene lookup returns CDR1 SGHTA and CDR2 FQGNSA. The CDR3 contains 11 residues. The CDR3 DNA follows: TGTGCCAGCAGCTCCGCCTACGAGCAGTACTTC. This codes for CASSSAYEQYF.

The rearrangement links TRBV5-1 to TRBJ2-1; 7 nucleotides agree with TRBD2. With V trimmed by 4 bases and J by 4 bases, 8 bases remained unmatched. CDR3 size: 15 residues. Germline V gene sequence: CDR1 SGHRS, CDR2 YFSETQ. The CDR3 DNA reads as TGCGCCAGCAGCGGATACGCGGGAGTTTACAATGAGCAGTTCTTC. Its protein is CASSGYAGVYNEQFF.

The chain links TRBV18 to TRBJ1-5; D uncertain. Germline V lookup: CDR1 KGHSH, CDR2 LQKENI. The CDR3 length is 15 residues. Trimming took 3 bases from V and 2 from J, leaving 11 bases between them. This chain's CDR3 is CASSPQDGGNQPQHF. The CDR3 DNA follows: TGTGCCAGCTCACCTCAGGACGGTGGCAATCAGCCCCAGCATTTT.

This chain connects TRBV7-2 to TRBJ2-5; 8 bases line up with TRBD1. In germline, CDR1 is SGHTA, CDR2 FQGNSA. J lost 2 bases, V lost 5 bases, and 4 bases had no gene match. The CDR3 totals 14 residues. CDR3 nucleotide sequence: TGTGCCAGCAGCCCCGGACAGGGTCAAGAGACCCAGTACTTC. Its translation: CASSPGQGQETQYF.

This chain connects TRBV15 to TRBJ2-3; D ambiguous. This CDR3 comprises 14 residues. Trimming left V 1 base short and J 0 bases short, with 5 bases between. Germline loops: CDR1 LNHNV, CDR2 YYDKDF (reference sequence). CDR3 in amino acids: CATSRVASTDTQYF. Here the CDR3 DNA reads TGTGCCACCAGCAGAGTAGCTAGCACAGATACGCAGTATTTT. Full variable domain (missing parts from reference TRBV15 and TRBJ2-3): DAMVIQNPRYQVTQFGKPVTLSCSQTLNHNVMYWYQQKSSQAPKLLFHYYDKDFNNEADTPDNFQSRRPNTSFCFLDIRSPGLGDTAMYLCATSRVASTDTQYFGPGTRLTVL.

The V gene is TRBV6-1, the J gene TRBJ2-5, with D possibly TRBD2 on 5 matching bases. Trimming pared 0 bases from V and 5 bases from J, leaving 16 bases between. The CDR3 runs 16 residues. In germline, CDR1 is MNHNS, CDR2 SASEGT. The CDR3 coding sequence is TGTGCCAGCAGTGAAGCTAGGGAGCGAGGTCGGGAGACCCAGTACTTC. Translation gives CASSEARERGRETQYF.

This clone was found a few times. The chain uses TRBV19 and TRBJ2-5; a possible D gene is TRBD2 (5 bases). The germline gives CDR1 LNHDA, CDR2 SQIVND (reference sequence). The V gene lost 3 bases and the J gene lost 6 bases, with 11 bases spanning the gap. The CDR3 has 13 amino acids. CDR3 region: CASSIPGSQTQYF. Here the CDR3 DNA reads TGTGCCAGTAGTATTCCGGGAAGCCAGACCCAGTACTTC.

V gene TRBV29-1 combines with J gene TRBJ2-3; perhaps TRBD2 as D (6 bases). The V end was cut by 0 bases, the J end by 0 bases, with 10 bases between. Germline V gives CDR1 SQVTM, CDR2 ANQGSEA. This CDR3 is 15 amino acids long. The CDR3 loop is CSVEDGLTSTDTQYF. CDR3 bases: TGCAGCGTTGAAGATGGACTAACTAGCACAGATACGCAGTATTTT.